One sample yielded the 8 T cell receptor beta chains listed below, sequenced in a study of blood T cell repertoires in COVID-19. Using immunoSEQ multiplex PCR, the repertoire was profiled, and TCRdb retains in-frame clones only, with some absent. The data show approximately 210,000 clones, with 82% seen just once and roughly 3.5% held by the top ten. Sequenced material: PBMCs or T cells enriched from blood (not recorded which). Receptors originate from a woman in her fifties or sixties who had recovered from COVID-19.

This clone was counted between two and nine times. CDR3 residues: CASSSRDSYNSPLHF. The CDR3 DNA follows: TGTGCCAGTAGTTCCCGGGACAGCTATAATTCACCCCTCCACTTT. V and J are TRBV19 and TRBJ1-6, with 7 bases matching TRBD1. CDR3 length: 15 residues. J was trimmed by 3 bases and V by 5 bases; bases with no gene match: 4. Germline V gives CDR1 LNHDA, CDR2 SQIVND (reference sequence).

The chain joins TRBV11-2 to TRBJ2-2, with D tentatively TRBD1 (6 bases). CDR1 and CDR2 (germline): SGHAT, FQNNGV. V was clipped by 8 bases and J by 2 bases, with 9 bases between them. The length of the CDR3 is 13 residues. Here the CDR3 reads CASRTVNTGELFF. The DNA of the CDR3 is TGTGCCAGCCGGACAGTTAACACCGGGGAGCTGTTTTTT.

The rearrangement joins TRBV10-3 to TRBJ1-1; TRBD1 aligns across 10 bases. V lost 6 bases and J lost 11; bases outside the gene matches: 9. CDR1 and CDR2 (germline): ENHRY, SYGVKD. The CDR3 contains 13 residues. The CDR3 loop is CAIRSRDRGMAFF. The CDR3 DNA sequence: TGTGCCATCAGGAGTCGGGACAGGGGAATGGCTTTCTTT.

This rearrangement joins TRBV5-5 to TRBJ2-3; TRBD2 agrees at 9 bases. The ends lost 5 bases at V and 5 bases at J; junction bases unmatched: 6. Germline values: CDR1 SGHKS, CDR2 YYEKEE (reference sequence). The CDR3 runs to 14 residues. The CDR3 DNA sequence: TGTGCCAGCAGTATAGCGGGAGAGGGAGATACGCAGTATTTT. Translated, it gives CASSIAGEGDTQYF.

The rearrangement links TRBV19 to TRBJ1-3; D ambiguous. The V and J ends lost 7 bases and 0 bases respectively, with 10 bases between them. CDR1 and CDR2 from the germline V gene are LNHDA and SQIVND (reference sequence). The CDR3 totals 14 residues. CDR3 sequence: CASMDGDSGNTIYF. In DNA form, the CDR3 reads TGTGCCAGTATGGACGGGGACTCTGGAAACACCATATATTTT.

The chain is built from TRBV19 and TRBJ2-7, with D perhaps TRBD2 (6 bases). V lost 5 bases to trimming and J lost 3 bases, with 17 bases between them. This CDR3 has 15 residues. Germline V gene sequence: CDR1 LNHDA, CDR2 SQIVND (reference sequence). The DNA of the CDR3 is TGTGCCAGTAGTTTTGAGGGCGGGAAGCTCTACGAGCAGTACTTC. Amino acids: CASSFEGGKLYEQYF.

The rearrangement links TRBV19 to TRBJ1-1, with TRBD1 as a possible D gene (6 bases). Germline V gene lookup returns CDR1 LNHDA and CDR2 SQIVND (reference sequence). The V end lost 6 bases, the J end lost 8 bases, and 13 bases lay between the germline ends. This CDR3 region has 12 residues. The CDR3 reads CASSLIDREAFF. The CDR3 DNA reads as TGTGCCAGTAGCCTCATCGACAGGGAAGCTTTCTTT. Full variable domain (rest looked up from reference TRBV19 and TRBJ1-1): DGGITQSPKYLFRKEGQNVTLSCEQNLNHDAMYWYRQDPGQGLRLIYYSQIVNDFQKGDIAEGYSVSREKKESFPLTVTSAQKNPTAFYLCASSLIDREAFFGQGTRLTVV.

The chain joins TRBV10-1 to TRBJ1-5, with 9 bases that match TRBD1. Germline V lookup: CDR1 WNHNN, CDR2 SYGVQD (reference sequence). V gave up 4 bases and J gave up 7 bases; unmatched junction bases: 8. This CDR3 is built from 15 residues. The CDR3 DNA is TGCGCCAGCAGTGGTGCGACAGGGGGGGACCAGCCCCAGCATTTT. Amino acids: CASSGATGGDQPQHF.